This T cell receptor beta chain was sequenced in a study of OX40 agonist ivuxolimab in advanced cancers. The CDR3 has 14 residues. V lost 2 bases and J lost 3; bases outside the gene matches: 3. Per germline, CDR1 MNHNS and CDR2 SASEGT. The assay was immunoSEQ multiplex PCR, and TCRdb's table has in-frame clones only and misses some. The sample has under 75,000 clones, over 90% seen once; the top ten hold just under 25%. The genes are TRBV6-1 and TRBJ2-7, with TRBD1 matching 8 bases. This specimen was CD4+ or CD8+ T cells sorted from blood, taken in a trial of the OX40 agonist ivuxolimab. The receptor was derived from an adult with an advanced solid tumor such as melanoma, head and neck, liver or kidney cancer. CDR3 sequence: CASSERDRYYEQYF. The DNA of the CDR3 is TGTGCCAGCAGTGAAAGGGACAGGTACTACGAGCAGTACTTC.